This is a list of T cell receptor beta chains from one sample in a study of CD4 T cells in relation to SARS-CoV-2 and coronaviruses. Produced via immunoSEQ multiplex PCR; TCRdb's table is partial and in-frame only. This sample yields about 59,000 clones, of which roughly 89% are seen a single time; 1.4% belongs to the top ten. The specimen sequenced was memory CD4+ T cells from PBMCs. The receptors were sampled from a human donor in good health. Both conserved end residues are part of each CDR3. A D gene is named only where the DNA matches it firmly. Some rows mark clone size as missing; the rest say once, few, many or name a class of expanded clone.

size,length,J,V,D,CDR3,DNA
once,20,TRBJ2-2,TRBV19,TRBD2,CASSIDHLRVGSGILGELFF,TGTGCCAGTAGTATAGATCATCTTCGGGTTGGTAGCGGGATTCTCGGGGAGCTGTTTTTT
few,16,TRBJ2-7,TRBV4-1,-,CASSQERPGGTYEQYF,TGCGCCAGCAGCCAAGAACGGCCCGGGGGTACCTACGAGCAGTACTTC
once,15,TRBJ2-1,TRBV15,-,CATSRGSTGYNEQFF,TGTGCCACCAGCAGAGGGTCGACAGGTTACAATGAGCAGTTCTTC
once,16,TRBJ2-5,TRBV18,TRBD2,CASSPFEAGGKETQYF,TGTGCCAGCTCACCATTTGAAGCGGGAGGAAAAGAGACCCAGTACTTC
-,15,TRBJ2-7,TRBV29-1,-,CSVEDVRGISYEQYF,TGCAGCGTTGAAGACGTCAGGGGAATTTCCTACGAGCAGTACTTC
-,13,TRBJ1-5,TRBV2,TRBD1,CASNGQGNQPQHF,TGTGCCAGCAATGGACAGGGCAATCAGCCCCAGCATTTT
-,15,TRBJ1-4,TRBV18,TRBD1,CASSLRTGRNEKLFF,TGTGCCAGCTCACTTCGGACAGGCCGAAATGAAAAACTGTTTTTT
-,14,TRBJ1-2,TRBV11-1,-,CASSTGRREDGYTF,TGTGCCAGCAGCACGGGACGACGAGAGGACGGCTACACCTTC
-,16,TRBJ2-7,TRBV9,-,CASSVTSTEDYYEQYF,TGTGCCAGCAGCGTAACCTCCACAGAAGACTACTACGAGCAGTACTTC
-,11,TRBJ2-7,TRBV7-9,-,CASSRTVEQYF,TGTGCCAGCAGCCGGACGGTCGAGCAGTACTTC
-,13,TRBJ1-3,TRBV7-9,-,CASGLGDRNTIYF,TGTGCCAGCGGATTGGGCGACCGAAACACCATATATTTT
-,17,TRBJ2-3,TRBV28,TRBD2,CASSGLGLAGITDTQYF,TGTGCCAGCAGTGGCTTGGGACTAGCGGGAATTACAGATACGCAGTATTTT
few,16,TRBJ2-1,TRBV19,TRBD2,CASSIGLAGGGNEQFF,TGTGCCAGTAGTATTGGACTAGCGGGAGGCGGTAATGAGCAGTTCTTC
few,14,TRBJ2-7,TRBV7-9,TRBD1,CASSPTGGVYEQYF,TGTGCCAGCAGCCCGACAGGGGGCGTCTACGAGCAGTACTTC
-,15,TRBJ2-7,TRBV28,TRBD2,CASSFLLAGVYEQYF,TGTGCCAGCAGTTTTCTTCTAGCGGGGGTGTACGAGCAGTACTTC
once,16,TRBJ1-4,TRBV11-2,TRBD1,CASSLGPQTGGEKLFF,TGTGCCAGCAGCTTAGGACCTCAGACAGGGGGGGAAAAACTGTTTTTT
-,16,TRBJ2-4,TRBV10-2,-,CASSETGGWGQNIQYF,TGCGCCAGCAGTGAGACGGGCGGCTGGGGCCAAAACATTCAGTACTTC
-,12,TRBJ2-1,TRBV5-1,-,CASSAVGYEQFF,TGCGCCAGCAGCGCGGTCGGATATGAGCAGTTCTTC
-,16,TRBJ2-1,TRBV4-2,TRBD1,CASSQHPGQAYNEQFF,TGTGCCAGCAGCCAGCACCCGGGACAGGCCTACAATGAGCAGTTCTTC
-,14,TRBJ2-3,TRBV24-1,-,CATSDSGLADTQYF,TGTGCCACCAGTGATTCGGGACTTGCAGATACGCAGTATTTT
-,13,TRBJ1-1,TRBV18,-,CASSPAENTEAFF,TGTGCCAGCTCACCAGCAGAAAACACTGAAGCTTTCTTT
-,12,TRBJ2-1,TRBV28,-,CASSQMLSEQFF,TGTGCCAGCAGCCAAATGCTGAGTGAGCAGTTCTTC
-,16,TRBJ2-2,TRBV5-1,TRBD2,CASGPLAGSNTGELFF,TGCGCCAGCGGCCCACTAGCGGGATCAAACACCGGGGAGCTGTTTTTT
-,15,TRBJ2-1,TRBV5-1,TRBD2,CASSLGGSQRNEQFF,TGCGCCAGCAGCTTGGGCGGGAGTCAGAGGAATGAGCAGTTCTTC
-,17,TRBJ2-6,TRBV3-1/TRBV3-2,-,CASSQRLASSGANVLTF,TGTGCCAGCAGCCAGAGGCTAGCGTCTTCTGGGGCCAACGTCCTGACTTTC
-,14,TRBJ2-5,TRBV19,TRBD1,CASSIGQGQETQYF,TGTGCCAGTAGTATAGGACAGGGACAAGAGACCCAGTACTTC
-,16,TRBJ1-6,TRBV19,-,CASSIPGQERNSPLHF,TGTGCCAGTAGTATTCCTGGCCAGGAGAGAAATTCACCCCTCCACTTT
-,14,TRBJ1-1,TRBV10-3,-,CAISEEIQGLGAFF,TGTGCCATCAGTGAGGAGATCCAGGGGCTGGGAGCTTTCTTT
-,13,TRBJ2-1,TRBV2,TRBD2,CASPLAGGHEQFF,TGTGCCAGCCCCCTAGCGGGAGGGCATGAGCAGTTCTTC
-,15,TRBJ2-7,TRBV5-5,TRBD1,CASRTGTGVSYEQYF,TGTGCCAGCAGGACCGGGACAGGGGTATCCTACGAGCAGTACTTC
-,15,TRBJ1-1,TRBV6-2/TRBV6-3,TRBD1,CASSYPTTGYTEAFF,TGTGCCAGCAGTTACCCCACGACAGGGTACACTGAAGCTTTCTTT
-,14,TRBJ2-3,TRBV4-2,-,CASSQGGDTDTQYF,TGTGCCAGCAGCCAAGGGGGGGACACAGATACGCAGTATTTT
-,13,TRBJ1-5,TRBV30,TRBD1,CAWSGTGNQPQHF,TGTGCCTGGAGCGGGACAGGGAATCAGCCCCAGCATTTT
-,16,TRBJ2-1,TRBV7-2,-,CASSSKSRSSYNEQFF,TGTGCCAGCAGCTCAAAGAGTAGGAGCTCCTACAATGAGCAGTTCTTC
-,18,TRBJ2-7,TRBV7-8,TRBD1,CASSKKPGQTSPTYEQYF,TGTGCCAGCAGCAAAAAACCGGGACAGACTTCACCTACCTACGAGCAGTACTTC
-,13,TRBJ2-3,TRBV5-1,-,CASSLGRADTQYF,TGCGCCAGCAGCTTGGGGAGGGCAGATACGCAGTATTTT
-,15,TRBJ2-3,TRBV5-4,-,CASSLGGGSTDTQYF,TGTGCCAGCAGCTTGGGCGGAGGTAGCACAGATACGCAGTATTTT
-,14,TRBJ2-7,TRBV7-2,-,CASSPGPSSYEQYF,TGTGCCAGCAGCCCGGGACCAAGCTCCTACGAGCAGTACTTC
-,13,TRBJ1-2,TRBV2,TRBD1,CASSDAGGIGYTF,TGTGCCAGCAGTGATGCAGGGGGCATTGGCTACACCTTC
-,17,TRBJ2-4,TRBV28,TRBD1,CASSRDRGGLAKNIQYF,TGTGCCAGCAGTAGGGACAGGGGCGGATTAGCCAAAAACATTCAGTACTTC
-,15,TRBJ2-1,TRBV10-3,TRBD2,CAIRTGTSGYNEQFF,TGTGCCATCAGGACAGGGACTAGCGGGTACAATGAGCAGTTCTTC
few,11,TRBJ2-4,TRBV2,-,CASSGGTTQYF,TGTGCCAGCAGTGGGGGGACAACCCAGTACTTC
-,14,TRBJ1-2,TRBV6-5,-,CASSPTLFRGGYTF,TGTGCCAGCAGTCCCACCCTCTTTCGAGGTGGCTACACCTTC
-,14,TRBJ1-3,TRBV9,-,CASSVEGGGNTIYF,TGTGCCAGCAGCGTAGAGGGAGGTGGAAACACCATATATTTT